These T cell receptor beta chains were read from a single sample in a study of HIV-infected patients and healthy controls. Each CDR3 protein is one row after TCRdb ran MiXCR on the 5' RACE reads. In the table there are about 9,600 distinct CDR3 sequences, less than 9.5% of which are singletons. The sample was blood, taken before antiretroviral therapy. The receptors shown here come from an adult with HIV infection. CDR3s leave out the opening cysteine and the closing phenylalanine or tryptophan.

J: TRBJ1-1; length: 11; V: TRBV6-6; CDR3: ASLLWVNTEAF
J: TRBJ1-5; length: 11; V: TRBV12-3/TRBV12-4; CDR3: ASSSGDHQPQH
J: TRBJ2-1; length: 13; V: TRBV5-1; CDR3: ASSISSGSYNEQF
J: TRBJ1-4; length: 15; V: TRBV6-1; CDR3: ASGKGSGSVTNEKLF
J: TRBJ2-3; length: 14; V: TRBV24-1; CDR3: ATSDFGSSSTDTQY
J: TRBJ2-5; length: 12; V: TRBV20-1; CDR3: SARQQGREETQY
J: TRBJ2-7; length: 14; V: TRBV3-1; CDR3: ASSQSSVGGHYEQY
J: TRBJ2-1; length: 18; V: TRBV5-1; CDR3: ASSSLGGSGAQSSYNEQF
J: TRBJ2-2; length: 15; V: TRBV24-1; CDR3: ATSDRGVGQGTGELF
J: TRBJ2-3; length: 12; V: TRBV12-3/TRBV12-4; CDR3: ASSFYSSTDTQY
J: TRBJ2-5; length: 11; V: TRBV29-1; CDR3: SVEWGREETQY
J: TRBJ1-1; length: 11; V: TRBV5-5; CDR3: ASRSTRIAEAF
J: TRBJ2-5; length: 11; V: TRBV29-1; CDR3: SVEEGYQETQY
J: TRBJ2-1; length: 13; V: TRBV4-3; CDR3: ASSQDWPGYNEQF
J: TRBJ2-5; length: 13; V: TRBV7-3; CDR3: ASRYSGTGEETQY
J: TRBJ1-1; length: 10; V: TRBV20-1; CDR3: SAPLGGTEAF
J: TRBJ2-4; length: 13; V: TRBV5-1; CDR3: ASSLGQGLLLDQY
J: TRBJ2-3; length: 16; V: TRBV18; CDR3: ASSLKLWTDTSTDTQY
J: TRBJ1-6; length: 14; V: TRBV9; CDR3: ASSPEGQGWNSPLH
J: TRBJ1-4; length: 10; V: TRBV5-8; CDR3: ASSSAGGKLF
J: TRBJ1-3; length: 12; V: TRBV29-1; CDR3: SVELHPSGNTIY
J: TRBJ1-2; length: 13; V: TRBV4-2; CDR3: ASSQEGPRWYGYT
J: TRBJ2-3; length: 14; V: TRBV7-2; CDR3: ASSTQTGTSTDTQY
J: TRBJ2-2; length: 11; V: TRBV7-3; CDR3: ASSLTEAGELF
J: TRBJ1-2; length: 10; V: TRBV7-2; CDR3: ASSSGLYGYT
J: TRBJ1-5; length: 12; V: TRBV11-2; CDR3: ASSLMGTNQPQH
J: TRBJ1-5; length: 15; V: TRBV19; CDR3: ASSMASGQYSNQPQH
J: TRBJ2-1; length: 13; V: TRBV11-1; CDR3: ASSPRGGSYNEQF
J: TRBJ2-5; length: 10; V: TRBV3-1; CDR3: ASSQGRETQY
J: TRBJ2-5; length: 10; V: TRBV10-3; CDR3: AIGTEQETQY
J: TRBJ2-7; length: 12; V: TRBV5-6; CDR3: ASSPTGTVDEQY
J: TRBJ1-5; length: 13; V: TRBV4-2; CDR3: ASSRTGGPHQPQH
J: TRBJ2-3; length: 17; V: TRBV4-1; CDR3: ASSQDWRGGQFGTDTQY
J: TRBJ2-7; length: 12; V: TRBV30; CDR3: AWSGRAHTYEQY
J: TRBJ1-5; length: 11; V: TRBV12-3/TRBV12-4; CDR3: ASSLQGDQPQH
J: TRBJ2-3; length: 15; V: TRBV6-5; CDR3: ASSYSGRRIGTDTQY
J: TRBJ2-5; length: 12; V: TRBV5-1; CDR3: ASSFTDGSETQY
J: TRBJ2-3; length: 15; V: TRBV20-1; CDR3: SAPDGRGVAGTDTQY